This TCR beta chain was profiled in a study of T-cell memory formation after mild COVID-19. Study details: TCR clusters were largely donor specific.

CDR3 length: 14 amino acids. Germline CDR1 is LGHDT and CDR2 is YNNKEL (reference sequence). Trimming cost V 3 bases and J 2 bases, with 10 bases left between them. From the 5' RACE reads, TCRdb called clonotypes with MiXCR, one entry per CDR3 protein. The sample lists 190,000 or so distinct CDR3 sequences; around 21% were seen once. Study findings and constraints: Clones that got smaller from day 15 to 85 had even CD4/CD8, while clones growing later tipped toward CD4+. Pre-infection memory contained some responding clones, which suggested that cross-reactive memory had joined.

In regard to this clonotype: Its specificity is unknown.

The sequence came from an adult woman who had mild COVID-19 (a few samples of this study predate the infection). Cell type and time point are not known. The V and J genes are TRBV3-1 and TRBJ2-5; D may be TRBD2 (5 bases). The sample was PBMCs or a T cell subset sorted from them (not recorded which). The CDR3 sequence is CASSHLAKQETQYF. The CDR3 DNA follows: TGTGCCAGCAGCCACCTAGCCAAGCAAGAGACCCAGTACTTC.